This TCR beta chain was sequenced in a study of T-cell reconstitution after alpha-beta-depleted transplantation in children. Preparation of the TCRbeta library used unique molecular identifiers. TCRdb re-analysed the PCR reads in MiXCR, keeping a single row per CDR3 protein. The sample holds 150,000 to 250,000 distinct CDR3 sequences, 5% to 6.5% seen once. V shed 7 bases and J 2 bases; nucleotides not matched to a gene: 5. This CDR3 contains 12 residues. Germline CDR1 reads SQVTM; CDR2 reads ANQGSEA. This clonotype was seen repeatedly, ten times or more. The rearrangement joins TRBV29-1 to TRBJ2-7; 7 bases match TRBD1. The sequence was obtained from a girl less than two years old with combined immunodeficiency, due to receive a stem cell transplant. Sequences were derived from PBMCs, sampled before TCRalphabeta/CD19-depleted stem cell transplant. CDR3 amino acids: CSANTGAYEQYF. In DNA, the CDR3 is TGCAGCGCCAATACAGGGGCCTACGAGCAGTACTTC.